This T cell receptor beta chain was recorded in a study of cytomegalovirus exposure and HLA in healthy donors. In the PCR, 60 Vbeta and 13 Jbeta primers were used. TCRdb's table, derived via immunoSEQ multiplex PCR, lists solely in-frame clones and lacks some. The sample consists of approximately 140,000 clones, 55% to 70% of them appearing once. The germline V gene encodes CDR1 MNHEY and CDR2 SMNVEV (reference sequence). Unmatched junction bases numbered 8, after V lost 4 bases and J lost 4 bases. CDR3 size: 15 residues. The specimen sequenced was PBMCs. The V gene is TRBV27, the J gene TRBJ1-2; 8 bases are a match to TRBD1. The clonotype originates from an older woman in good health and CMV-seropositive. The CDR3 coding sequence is TGTGCCAGCAGTTCACCCGCGCAGGGGGCCTATGGCTACACCTTC. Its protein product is CASSSPAQGAYGYTF.